The rows below give T cell receptor beta chains drawn from one sample of a study of T cell responses to AZD1222 COVID-19 vaccine. Sequencing used immunoSEQ multiplex PCR; TCRdb keeps in-frame clones, though not all of them. The sample includes 90,000 to 150,000 clones, approximately 86% of them seen just once. This material consisted of peripheral blood, taken on day 0 of AZD1222 vaccination. These receptors all come from an adult in good health. Both conserved end residues are part of each CDR3. Each record gives: J gene, clone size, V gene, D gene, CDR3 DNA, CDR3 protein. The D gene is left open where the match is weak. Some rows have no size entry. The others give once, few or many, or a class for an expanded clone.

j_call: TRBJ2-3
clone_size: NA
v_call: TRBV27
d_call: NA
cdr3_nt: TGTGCCAGCAGTTTTGGGGCAGGGCAGGGTGGCACAGATACGCAGTATTTT
cdr3_aa: CASSFGAGQGGTDTQYF

j_call: TRBJ2-1
clone_size: NA
v_call: TRBV5-1
d_call: NA
cdr3_nt: TGCGCCAGCAGCTTGGCGCAGGCGGCGCGCAATGAGCAGTTCTTC
cdr3_aa: CASSLAQAARNEQFF

j_call: TRBJ1-2
clone_size: NA
v_call: TRBV29-1
d_call: TRBD1
cdr3_nt: TGCAGCGTTGAAAAGGGGGCAGGTGGCTACACCTTC
cdr3_aa: CSVEKGAGGYTF

j_call: TRBJ1-1
clone_size: NA
v_call: TRBV6-1
d_call: TRBD1
cdr3_nt: TGTGCCAGCAGTGAACCTAACAGGGGCACTGAAGCTTTCTTT
cdr3_aa: CASSEPNRGTEAFF

j_call: TRBJ2-1
clone_size: NA
v_call: TRBV3-1/TRBV3-2
d_call: NA
cdr3_nt: TGTGCCAGCAGCGAGAGGACAAATTCCTACAATGAGCAGTTCTTC
cdr3_aa: CASSERTNSYNEQFF

j_call: TRBJ2-5
clone_size: once
v_call: TRBV2
d_call: TRBD1
cdr3_nt: TGTGCCAGCAGTAGGGACAGGGGGCACCAAGAGACCCAGTACTTC
cdr3_aa: CASSRDRGHQETQYF

j_call: TRBJ1-2
clone_size: NA
v_call: TRBV6-5
d_call: NA
cdr3_nt: TGTGCCAGCTCATACGGGCAGGCCTATGGCTACACCTTC
cdr3_aa: CASSYGQAYGYTF

j_call: TRBJ2-5
clone_size: NA
v_call: TRBV6-6
d_call: TRBD1
cdr3_nt: TGTGCCAGCAGCCTGGACAGGGAAGAGACCCAGTACTTC
cdr3_aa: CASSLDREETQYF

j_call: TRBJ1-1
clone_size: NA
v_call: TRBV6-5
d_call: NA
cdr3_nt: TGTGCCAGCAGTTACGGACAGCACACTGAAGCTTTCTTT
cdr3_aa: CASSYGQHTEAFF

j_call: TRBJ2-2
clone_size: NA
v_call: TRBV19
d_call: TRBD2
cdr3_nt: TGTGCCAGTACCCAGGGGCAACTAGCGGGGGTCCGGGAGCTGTTTTTT
cdr3_aa: CASTQGQLAGVRELFF

j_call: TRBJ2-7
clone_size: NA
v_call: TRBV7-2
d_call: TRBD1
cdr3_nt: TGTGCCAGCAGTCCATCGACAGGGGCCCCCTACGAGCAGTACTTC
cdr3_aa: CASSPSTGAPYEQYF